The clone carrying this T cell receptor (beta chain) occurred once. TCRdb keeps only in-frame clones here, not all; method: immunoSEQ multiplex PCR. This sample has about 160,000 clones, with about 88% found just once. Germline lookup yields CDR1 LGHDT and CDR2 YNNKEL (reference sequence). The CDR3 consists of 15 residues. Trimming stripped 1 base from V and 1 base from J, with 8 bases between. This sample was taken from a study of blood T cell repertoires in COVID-19. This TCR was sampled from a man in his fifties or sixties who had recovered from COVID-19. Sequencing was carried out using PBMCs or T cells enriched from blood (not recorded which). The V call is TRBV3-1 (or the pseudogene TRBV3-2), the J call TRBJ1-5; TRBD1 is a possible D gene (5 bases). The CDR3 loop reads CASSQAGVSNQPQHF. CDR3 coding DNA: TGTGCCAGCAGCCAAGCGGGGGTGAGCAATCAGCCCCAGCATTTT.